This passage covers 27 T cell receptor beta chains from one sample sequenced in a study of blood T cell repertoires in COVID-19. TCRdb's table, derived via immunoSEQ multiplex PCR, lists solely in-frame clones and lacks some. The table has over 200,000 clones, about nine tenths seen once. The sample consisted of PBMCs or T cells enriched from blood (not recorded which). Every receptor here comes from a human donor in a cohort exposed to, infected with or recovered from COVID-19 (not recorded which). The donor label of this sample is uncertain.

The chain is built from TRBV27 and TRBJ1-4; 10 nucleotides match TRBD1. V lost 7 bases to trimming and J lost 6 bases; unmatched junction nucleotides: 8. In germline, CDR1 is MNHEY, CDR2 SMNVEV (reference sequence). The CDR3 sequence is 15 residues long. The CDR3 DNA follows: TGTGCCAGCACCTCTCCCGGGACAGGGGATGAAAAACTGTTTTTT. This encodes CASTSPGTGDEKLFF.

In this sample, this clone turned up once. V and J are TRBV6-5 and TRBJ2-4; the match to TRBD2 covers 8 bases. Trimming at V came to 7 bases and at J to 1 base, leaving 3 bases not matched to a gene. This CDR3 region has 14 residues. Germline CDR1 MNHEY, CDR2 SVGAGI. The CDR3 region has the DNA TGTGCCAGCAATGGCGGGGGGGCCAAAAACATTCAGTACTTC. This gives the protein CASNGGGAKNIQYF.

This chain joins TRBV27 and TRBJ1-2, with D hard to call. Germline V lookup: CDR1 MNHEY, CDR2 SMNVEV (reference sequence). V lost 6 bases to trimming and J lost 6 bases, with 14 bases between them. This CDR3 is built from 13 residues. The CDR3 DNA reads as TGTGCCAGCAGGAGGGATGGGGTGGATGGCTACACCTTC. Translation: CASRRDGVDGYTF.

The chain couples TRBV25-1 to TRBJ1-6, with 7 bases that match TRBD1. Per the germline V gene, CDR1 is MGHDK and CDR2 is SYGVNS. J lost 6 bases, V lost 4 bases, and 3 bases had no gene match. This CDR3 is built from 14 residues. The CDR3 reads CASSGTGPNSPLHF. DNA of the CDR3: TGTGCCAGCAGTGGGACAGGTCCTAATTCACCCCTCCACTTT.

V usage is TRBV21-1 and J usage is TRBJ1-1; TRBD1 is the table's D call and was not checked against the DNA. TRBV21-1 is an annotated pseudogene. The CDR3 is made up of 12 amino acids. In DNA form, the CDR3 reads TGTGCCAGCAGCAAAGCATCAGCTGAAGCTTTCTTT. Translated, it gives CASSKASAEAFF.

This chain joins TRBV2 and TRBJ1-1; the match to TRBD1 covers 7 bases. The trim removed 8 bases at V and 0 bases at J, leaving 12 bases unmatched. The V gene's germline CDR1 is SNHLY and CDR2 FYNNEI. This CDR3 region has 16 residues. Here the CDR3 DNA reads TGTGCCAGCTGGGGGGACAGTGCCCACATGAACACTGAAGCTTTCTTT. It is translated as CASWGDSAHMNTEAFF.

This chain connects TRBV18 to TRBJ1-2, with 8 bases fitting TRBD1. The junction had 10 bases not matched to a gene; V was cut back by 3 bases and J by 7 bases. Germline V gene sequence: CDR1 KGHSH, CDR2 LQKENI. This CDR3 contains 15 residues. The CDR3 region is CASSPSSGTGSGYTF. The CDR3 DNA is TGTGCCAGCTCACCCTCGTCCGGGACAGGTTCTGGCTACACCTTC.

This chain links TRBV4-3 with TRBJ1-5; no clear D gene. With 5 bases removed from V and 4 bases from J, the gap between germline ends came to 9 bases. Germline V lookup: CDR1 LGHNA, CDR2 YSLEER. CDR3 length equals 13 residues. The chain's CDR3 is CASSSARNQPQHF. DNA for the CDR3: TGCGCCAGCAGCTCGGCGCGGAATCAGCCCCAGCATTTT.

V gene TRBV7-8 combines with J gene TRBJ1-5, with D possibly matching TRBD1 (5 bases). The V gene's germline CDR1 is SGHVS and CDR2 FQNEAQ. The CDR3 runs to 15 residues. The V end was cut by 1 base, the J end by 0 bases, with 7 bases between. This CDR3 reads CASSLGQGSNQPQHF. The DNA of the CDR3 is TGTGCCAGCAGCTTAGGGCAGGGTAGCAATCAGCCCCAGCATTTT.

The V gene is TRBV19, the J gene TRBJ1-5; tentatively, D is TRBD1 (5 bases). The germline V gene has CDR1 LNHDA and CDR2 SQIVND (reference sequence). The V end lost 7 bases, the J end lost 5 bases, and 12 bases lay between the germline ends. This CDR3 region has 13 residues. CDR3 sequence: CASNPGDDQPQHF. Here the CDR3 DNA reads TGTGCCAGTAATCCGGGGGATGATCAGCCCCAGCATTTT.

The CDR3 DNA sequence: TGTGCCAGCAGCCCCCCGACAGGGAAGAATGAAAAACTGTTTTTT. Its translation: CASSPPTGKNEKLFF. The chain couples TRBV11-2 to TRBJ1-4, with TRBD1 matching over 7 bases. With V trimmed by 5 bases and J by 5 bases, 8 bases remained unmatched. The germline V gene has CDR1 SGHAT and CDR2 FQNNGV. CDR3 length equals 15 residues.

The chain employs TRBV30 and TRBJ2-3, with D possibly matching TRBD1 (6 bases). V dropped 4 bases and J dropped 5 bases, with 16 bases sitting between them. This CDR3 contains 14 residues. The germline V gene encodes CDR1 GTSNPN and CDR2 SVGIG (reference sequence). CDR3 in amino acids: CAWNIVGAKDTQYF. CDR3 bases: TGTGCCTGGAATATTGTGGGGGCCAAAGATACGCAGTATTTT.

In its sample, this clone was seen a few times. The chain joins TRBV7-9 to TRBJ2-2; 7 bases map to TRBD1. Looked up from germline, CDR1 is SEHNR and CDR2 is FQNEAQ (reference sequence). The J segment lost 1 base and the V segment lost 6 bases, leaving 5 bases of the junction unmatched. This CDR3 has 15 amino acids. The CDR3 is CASRTGAGNTGELFF. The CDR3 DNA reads TGTGCCAGCAGAACAGGGGCGGGGAACACCGGGGAGCTGTTTTTT.

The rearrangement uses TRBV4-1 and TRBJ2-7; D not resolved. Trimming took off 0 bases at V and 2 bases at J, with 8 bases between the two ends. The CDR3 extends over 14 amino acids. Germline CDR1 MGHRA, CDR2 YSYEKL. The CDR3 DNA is TGCGCCAGCAGCCAAGATGAGAGGACCTACGAGCAGTACTTC. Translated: CASSQDERTYEQYF.

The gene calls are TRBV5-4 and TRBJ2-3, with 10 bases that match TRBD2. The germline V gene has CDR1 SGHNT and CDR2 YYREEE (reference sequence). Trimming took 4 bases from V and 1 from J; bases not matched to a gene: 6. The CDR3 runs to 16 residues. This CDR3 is CASSGGAGGGTDTQYF. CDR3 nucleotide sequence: TGTGCCAGCAGCGGCGGAGCGGGGGGGGGCACAGATACGCAGTATTTT.

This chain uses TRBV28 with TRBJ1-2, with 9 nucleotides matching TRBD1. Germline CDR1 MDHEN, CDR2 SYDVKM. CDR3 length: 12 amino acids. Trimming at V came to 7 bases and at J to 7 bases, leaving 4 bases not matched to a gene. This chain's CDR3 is CASNGQGSGYTF. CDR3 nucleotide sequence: TGTGCCAGCAACGGACAGGGGAGTGGCTACACCTTC.

As DNA, the CDR3 is TGTGCCAGCAGCCAAGCGACAGGGTTGAGCACTGAAGCTTTCTTT. Its protein is CASSQATGLSTEAFF. The J gene is TRBJ1-1, the V gene TRBV4-2; 7 bases match TRBD1. The trim removed 1 base at V and 4 bases at J, leaving 6 bases unmatched. The CDR3 is made up of 15 amino acids. Germline values: CDR1 LGHNA, CDR2 YNFKEQ.

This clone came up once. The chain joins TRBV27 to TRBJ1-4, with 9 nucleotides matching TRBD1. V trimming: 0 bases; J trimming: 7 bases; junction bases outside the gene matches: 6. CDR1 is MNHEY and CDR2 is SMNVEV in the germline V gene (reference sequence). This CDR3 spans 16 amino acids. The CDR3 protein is CASSLSGTGWAEKLFF. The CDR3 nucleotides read TGTGCCAGCAGTTTATCCGGGACAGGGTGGGCTGAAAAACTGTTTTTT.

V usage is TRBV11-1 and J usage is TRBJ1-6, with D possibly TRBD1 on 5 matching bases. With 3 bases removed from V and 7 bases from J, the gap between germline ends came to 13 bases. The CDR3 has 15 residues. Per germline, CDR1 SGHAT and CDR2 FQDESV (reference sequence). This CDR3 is CASSLSDSLNSPLHF. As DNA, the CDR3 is TGTGCCAGCAGCTTGAGCGACAGTCTAAATTCACCCCTCCACTTT.

In nucleotides, the CDR3 is TGTGCCAGTAGTATGTTGACAGGGTGGACAGATACGCAGTATTTT. Protein: CASSMLTGWTDTQYF. The chain employs TRBV19 and TRBJ2-3; TRBD1 aligns across 7 bases. Germline V gives CDR1 LNHDA, CDR2 SQIVND (reference sequence). This CDR3 is 15 amino acids long. After removal of 3 bases from V and 3 bases from J, the junction contained 6 bases not matched to a gene.

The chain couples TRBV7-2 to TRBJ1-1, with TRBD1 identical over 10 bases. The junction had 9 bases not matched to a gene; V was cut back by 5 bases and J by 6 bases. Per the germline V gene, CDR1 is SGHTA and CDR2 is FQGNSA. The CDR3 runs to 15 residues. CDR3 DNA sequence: TGTGCCAGCAGCACATTGACAGGGGGCGCCGCTGAAGCTTTCTTT. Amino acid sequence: CASSTLTGGAAEAFF.

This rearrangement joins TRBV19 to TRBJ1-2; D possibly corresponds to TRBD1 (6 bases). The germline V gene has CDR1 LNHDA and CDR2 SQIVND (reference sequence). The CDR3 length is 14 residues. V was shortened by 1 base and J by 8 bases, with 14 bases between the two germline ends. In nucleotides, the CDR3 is TGTGCCAGTAGTATAGTAGCGGGGGCTAAGGGCTACACCTTC. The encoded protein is CASSIVAGAKGYTF.

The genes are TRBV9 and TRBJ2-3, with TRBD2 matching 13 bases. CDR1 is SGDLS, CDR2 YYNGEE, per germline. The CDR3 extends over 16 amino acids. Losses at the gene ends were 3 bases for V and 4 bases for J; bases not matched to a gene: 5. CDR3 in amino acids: CASSAETSGGSDTQYF. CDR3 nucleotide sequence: TGTGCCAGCAGCGCCGAGACTAGCGGGGGGTCAGATACGCAGTATTTT.

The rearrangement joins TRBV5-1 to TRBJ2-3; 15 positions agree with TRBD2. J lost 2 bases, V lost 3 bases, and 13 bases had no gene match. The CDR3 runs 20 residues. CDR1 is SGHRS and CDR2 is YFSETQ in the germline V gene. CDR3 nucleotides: TGCGCCAGCAGCTGTACCTCCGGGACTAGCGGGGGGACTTTCACAGATACGCAGTATTTT. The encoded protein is CASSCTSGTSGGTFTDTQYF.

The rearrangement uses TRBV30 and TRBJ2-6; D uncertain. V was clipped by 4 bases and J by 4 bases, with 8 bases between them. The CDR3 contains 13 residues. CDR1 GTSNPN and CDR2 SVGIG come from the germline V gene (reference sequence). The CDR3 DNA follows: TGTGCCTGGATTCGGGTCGGGGCCAACGTCCTGACTTTC. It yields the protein CAWIRVGANVLTF. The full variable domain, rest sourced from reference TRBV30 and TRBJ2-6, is SQTIHQWPATLVQPVGSPLSLECTVEGTSNPNLYWYRQAAGRGLQLLFYSVGIGQISSEVPQNLSASRPQDRQFILSSKKLLLSDSGFYLCAWIRVGANVLTFGAGSRLTVL.

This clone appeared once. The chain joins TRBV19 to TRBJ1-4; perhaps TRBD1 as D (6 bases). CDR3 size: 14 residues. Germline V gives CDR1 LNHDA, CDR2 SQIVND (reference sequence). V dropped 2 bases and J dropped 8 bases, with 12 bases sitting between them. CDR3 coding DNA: TGTGCCAGTAGTATAATCGGGACAAGGGAAAAACTGTTTTTT. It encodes CASSIIGTREKLFF.

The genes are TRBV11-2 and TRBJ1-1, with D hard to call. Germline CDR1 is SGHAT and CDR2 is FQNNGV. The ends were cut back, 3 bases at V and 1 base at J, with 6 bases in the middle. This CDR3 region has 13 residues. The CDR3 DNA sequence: TGTGCCAGCAGCTTCCAGGAGAACACTGAAGCTTTCTTT. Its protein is CASSFQENTEAFF.